This T cell receptor beta chain comes out of a study of CD8+ T cells in alopecia areata. As for the study in general: Treatment ran 6 to 18 months, with 6 months of follow-up afterward. Broader study findings: Higher clonality was seen in lesional scalp than in normal scalp, especially in alopecia totalis/universalis. Scalp clonality and expanded CD8+ clones among the top 100 were significantly decreased by tofacitinib.

Concerning this clone: Its target is unknown.

Treatment described: oral pan-JAK inhibitor, 5-10 mg twice daily. Trimming shortened V by 0 bases and J by 1 base, and 10 bases separated the two germline ends. The germline gives CDR1 MGHRA, CDR2 YSYEKL. The CDR3 extends over 15 amino acids. As the sequencing template, cDNA was produced by extracting RNA and reverse transcribing it. Some clones are missing from TCRdb's copy, which holds only in-frame ones; the method was immunoSEQ multiplex PCR. The sample has fewer than 150,000 clones; 80% to 90% are singletons. The source is a human donor with alopecia areata. This chain uses TRBV4-1 with TRBJ2-7; no firm D call. Sample: CD8+ T cells sorted from blood, taken at week 4, from a patient treated with tofacitinib. The CDR3 bases are TGCGCCAGCAGCCAAGATAATACGGAGTCCTACGAGCAGTACTTC. Encoded protein: CASSQDNTESYEQYF.